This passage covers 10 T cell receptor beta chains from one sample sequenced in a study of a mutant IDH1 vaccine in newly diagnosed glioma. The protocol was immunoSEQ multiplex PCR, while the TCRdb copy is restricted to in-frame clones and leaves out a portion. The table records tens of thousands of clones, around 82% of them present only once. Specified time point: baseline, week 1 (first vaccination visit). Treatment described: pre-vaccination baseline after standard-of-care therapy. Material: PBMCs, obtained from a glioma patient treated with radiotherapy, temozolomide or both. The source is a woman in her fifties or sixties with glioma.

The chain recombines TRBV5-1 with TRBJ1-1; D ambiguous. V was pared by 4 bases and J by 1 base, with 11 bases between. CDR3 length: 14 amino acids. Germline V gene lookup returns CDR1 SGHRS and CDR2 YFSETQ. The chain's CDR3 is CASSPPPANTEAFF. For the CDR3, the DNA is TGCGCCAGCAGCCCCCCGCCGGCGAACACTGAAGCTTTCTTT.

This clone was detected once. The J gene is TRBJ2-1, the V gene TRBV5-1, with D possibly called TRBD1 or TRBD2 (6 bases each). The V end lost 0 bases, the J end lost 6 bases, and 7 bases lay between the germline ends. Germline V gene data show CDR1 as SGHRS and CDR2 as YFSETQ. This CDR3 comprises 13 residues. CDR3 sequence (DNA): TGCGCCAGCAGCTTGGAGGGGGGCAATGAGCAGTTCTTC. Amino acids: CASSLEGGNEQFF.

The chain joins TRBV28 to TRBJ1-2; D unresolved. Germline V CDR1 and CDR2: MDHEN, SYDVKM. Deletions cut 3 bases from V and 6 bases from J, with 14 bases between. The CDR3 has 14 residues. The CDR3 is CASSFGTTINGYTF. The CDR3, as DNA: TGTGCCAGCAGTTTTGGAACCACCATAAATGGCTACACCTTC.

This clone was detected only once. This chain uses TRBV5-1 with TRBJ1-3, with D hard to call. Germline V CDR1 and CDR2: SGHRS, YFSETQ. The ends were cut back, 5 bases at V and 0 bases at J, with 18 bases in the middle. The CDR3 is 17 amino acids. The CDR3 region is CASSPSVQKSSGNTIYF. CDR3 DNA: TGCGCCAGCAGTCCTTCTGTACAGAAGAGCTCTGGAAACACCATATATTTT.

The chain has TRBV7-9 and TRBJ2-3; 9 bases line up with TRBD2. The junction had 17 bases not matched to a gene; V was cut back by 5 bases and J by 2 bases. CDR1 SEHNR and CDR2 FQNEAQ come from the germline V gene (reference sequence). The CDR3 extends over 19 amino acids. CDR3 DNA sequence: TGTGCCAGCAGCGCCTCCGGTCTAGCGGGATTGGACTACACAGATACGCAGTATTTT. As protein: CASSASGLAGLDYTDTQYF.

CDR3 sequence reads: CASSPRGSLYGYTF. CDR3 nucleotide sequence: TGTGCCAGCAGCCCCAGAGGGTCCCTCTATGGCTACACCTTC. The rearrangement joins TRBV7-2 to TRBJ1-2, with D hard to call. The length of the CDR3 is 14 residues. The germline V and J ends were trimmed by 5 bases and 4 bases, with 14 bases remaining between them. The V gene's germline CDR1 is SGHTA and CDR2 FQGNSA.

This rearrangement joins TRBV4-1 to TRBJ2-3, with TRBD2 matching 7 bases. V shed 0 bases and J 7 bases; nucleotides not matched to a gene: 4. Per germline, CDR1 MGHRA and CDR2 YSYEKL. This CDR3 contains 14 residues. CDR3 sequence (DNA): TGCGCCAGCAGCCAAGAGGGCGGGGGAAATACGCAGTATTTT. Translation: CASSQEGGGNTQYF.

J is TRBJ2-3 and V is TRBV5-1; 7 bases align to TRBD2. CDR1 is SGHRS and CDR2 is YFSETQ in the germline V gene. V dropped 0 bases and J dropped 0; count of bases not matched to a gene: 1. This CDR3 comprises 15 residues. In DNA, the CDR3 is TGCGCCAGCAGCTTGGCGGGGGGAAGCACAGATACGCAGTATTTT. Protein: CASSLAGGSTDTQYF.

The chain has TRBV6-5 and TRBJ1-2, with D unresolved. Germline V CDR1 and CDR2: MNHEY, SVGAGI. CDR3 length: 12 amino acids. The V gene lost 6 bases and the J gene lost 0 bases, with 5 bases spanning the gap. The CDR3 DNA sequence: TGTGCCAGCAGGGGTCCTAACTATGGCTACACCTTC. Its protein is CASRGPNYGYTF.

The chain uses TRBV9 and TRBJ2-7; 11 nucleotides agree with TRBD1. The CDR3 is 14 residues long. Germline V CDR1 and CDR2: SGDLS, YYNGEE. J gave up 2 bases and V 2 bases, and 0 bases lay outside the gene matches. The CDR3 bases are TGTGCCAGCAGCGTGGGACAGGGGGCCTACGAGCAGTACTTC. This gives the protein CASSVGQGAYEQYF.